This TCR beta chain was identified during a study of cytomegalovirus exposure and HLA in healthy donors. This PCR relied on a set of 60 Vbeta primers and 13 Jbeta primers. Assay used: immunoSEQ multiplex PCR; TCRdb lists only in-frame clones, some missing. This sample has approximately 160,000 clones, with roughly 84% found just once. The specimen was PBMCs. The origin of this receptor is a male donor in good health and CMV-seronegative.

The CDR3 DNA follows: TGTGCCAGCAGCTGGGGCTGGACTAGCGGGTTCCATGAGCAGTTCTTC. Translation: CASSWGWTSGFHEQFF. The J gene is TRBJ2-1, the V gene TRBV5-6, with 11 bases aligning to TRBD2. The CDR3 runs to 16 residues. Trimming took 3 bases from V and 8 from J; bases not matched to a gene: 10. CDR1 SGHDT and CDR2 YYEEEE come from the germline V gene.